The present entry profiles one T cell receptor beta chain with its context. Its antigen is as yet unknown. TCRdb's table, derived via immunoSEQ multiplex PCR, lists solely in-frame clones and lacks some. The table lists under 20,000 clones, 77% of them singletons. The source of the sample is a study of CD4 T cells in relation to SARS-CoV-2 and coronaviruses. Background on the study: Negative control cultures got HIV-1 Nef peptides or no peptide.

Findings and limits, study-wide: Around two thirds of donors had memory CD4+ clonotypes crossrecognizing SARS-CoV-2 and common cold coronavirus spike. Each donor contributed either pre-pandemic or post-infection samples, not both.

Unexposed donor CD4+ T cells date from about 2010-2019, before the COVID-19 pandemic. The cells were cultured for about ten days before CD4+ T cells were isolated. Unexposed-donor CD4+ T cells were probed with SARS-CoV-2 S/N and four cold-coronavirus spikes, cells permitting. Per germline, CDR1 SQVTM and CDR2 ANQGSEA. The CDR3 runs 13 residues. V was pared by 0 bases and J by 2 bases, with 7 bases between. The sequenced sample consisted of CD4+ T cells from PBMCs, cultured in vitro. The receptor was derived from a human donor in good health. The chain carries TRBV29-1 and TRBJ1-1, with D unclear. CDR3 DNA sequence: TGCAGCGTTGAAGATTCGGTAAACACTGAAGCTTTCTTT. This encodes CSVEDSVNTEAFF.